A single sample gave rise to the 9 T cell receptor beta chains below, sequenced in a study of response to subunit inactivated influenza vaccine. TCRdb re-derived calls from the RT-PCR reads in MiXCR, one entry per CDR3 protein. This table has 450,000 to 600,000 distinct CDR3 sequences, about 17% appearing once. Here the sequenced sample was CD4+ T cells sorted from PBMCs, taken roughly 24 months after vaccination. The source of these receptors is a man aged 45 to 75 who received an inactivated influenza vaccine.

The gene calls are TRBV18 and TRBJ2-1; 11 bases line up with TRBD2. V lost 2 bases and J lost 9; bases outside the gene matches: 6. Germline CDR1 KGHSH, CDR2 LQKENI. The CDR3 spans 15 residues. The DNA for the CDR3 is TGTGCCAGCTCACCAACTAGCGGGGGATTGGGTGAGCAGTTCTTC. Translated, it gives CASSPTSGGLGEQFF.

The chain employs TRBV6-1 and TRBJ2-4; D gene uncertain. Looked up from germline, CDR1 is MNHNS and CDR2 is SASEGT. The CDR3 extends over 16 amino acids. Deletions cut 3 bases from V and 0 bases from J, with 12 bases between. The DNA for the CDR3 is TGTGCCAGCAGTGACTTTAGGCGCCTAGCCAAAAACATTCAGTACTTC. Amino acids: CASSDFRRLAKNIQYF.

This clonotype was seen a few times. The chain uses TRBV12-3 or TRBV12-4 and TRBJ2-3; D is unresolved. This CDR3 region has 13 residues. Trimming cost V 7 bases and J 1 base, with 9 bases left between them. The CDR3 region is CASTLTGTDTQYF. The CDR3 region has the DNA TGTGCCAGCACCTTGACTGGCACAGATACGCAGTATTTT.

The CDR3 region has the DNA TGTGCCAGCAGCGTAGAGCTTACGCAGTATTTT. Translated, it gives CASSVELTQYF. This chain connects TRBV7-9 to TRBJ2-3; D unclear. With 5 bases removed from V and 8 bases from J, the gap between germline ends came to 8 bases. Germline-derived CDR1 and CDR2 are SEHNR and FQNEAQ (reference sequence). This CDR3 is 11 amino acids long.

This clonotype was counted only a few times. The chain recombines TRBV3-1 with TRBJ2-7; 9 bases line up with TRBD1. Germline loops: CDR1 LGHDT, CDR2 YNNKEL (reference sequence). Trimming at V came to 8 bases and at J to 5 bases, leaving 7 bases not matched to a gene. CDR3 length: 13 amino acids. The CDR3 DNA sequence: TGTGCCAGCGGGACAGGGATCTTCAACGAGCAGTACTTC. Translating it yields CASGTGIFNEQYF.

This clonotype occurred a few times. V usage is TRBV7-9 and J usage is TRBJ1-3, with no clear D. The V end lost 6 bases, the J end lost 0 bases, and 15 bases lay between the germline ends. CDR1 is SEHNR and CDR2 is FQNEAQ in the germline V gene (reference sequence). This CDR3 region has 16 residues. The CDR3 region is CASSQRVRGSGNTIYF. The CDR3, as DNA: TGTGCCAGCAGTCAGAGGGTCCGGGGCTCTGGAAACACCATATATTTT.

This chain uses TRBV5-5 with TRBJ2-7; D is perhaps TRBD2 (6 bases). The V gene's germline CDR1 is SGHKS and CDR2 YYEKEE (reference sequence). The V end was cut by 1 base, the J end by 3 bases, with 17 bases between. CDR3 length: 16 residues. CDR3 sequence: CASSLLLQGGYYEQYF. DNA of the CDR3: TGTGCCAGCAGCTTGTTGTTGCAGGGAGGCTACTACGAGCAGTACTTC.

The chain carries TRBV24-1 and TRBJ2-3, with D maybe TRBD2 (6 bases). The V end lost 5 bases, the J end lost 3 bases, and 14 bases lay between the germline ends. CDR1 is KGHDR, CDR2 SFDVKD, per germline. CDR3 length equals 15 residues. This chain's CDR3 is CATSGRGTGTDTQYF. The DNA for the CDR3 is TGTGCCACCAGTGGTCGCGGGACCGGGACAGATACGCAGTATTTT.

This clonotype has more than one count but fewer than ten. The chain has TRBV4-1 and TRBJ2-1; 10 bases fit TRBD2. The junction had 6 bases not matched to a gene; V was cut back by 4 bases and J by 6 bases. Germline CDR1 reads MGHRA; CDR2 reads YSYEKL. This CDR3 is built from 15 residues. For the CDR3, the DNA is TGCGCCAGCAGCCCCACTAGCGGGATGATCAATGAGCAGTTCTTC. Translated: CASSPTSGMINEQFF.